This T cell receptor beta chain emerged from a study of T cell changes during pregnancy in multiple sclerosis. The CDR3 is 15 amino acids. The ends lost 5 bases at V and 6 bases at J; junction bases unmatched: 9. Germline lookup yields CDR1 SGHVS and CDR2 FNYEAQ. Clones were sequenced by immunoSEQ multiplex PCR, and TCRdb holds only the in-frame ones, with some missing. The sample shows about 80,000 clones, roughly 94% of them seen only once. The rearrangement uses TRBV7-6 and TRBJ1-5; 8 bases align to TRBD1. This TCR came from a female donor with multiple sclerosis, enrolled in a pregnancy study. This specimen consisted of peripheral blood, obtained before pregnancy. CDR3 DNA: TGTGCCAGCAGCCCCGCGACAGGGGTCGGTCAGCCCCAGCATTTT. Protein: CASSPATGVGQPQHF.